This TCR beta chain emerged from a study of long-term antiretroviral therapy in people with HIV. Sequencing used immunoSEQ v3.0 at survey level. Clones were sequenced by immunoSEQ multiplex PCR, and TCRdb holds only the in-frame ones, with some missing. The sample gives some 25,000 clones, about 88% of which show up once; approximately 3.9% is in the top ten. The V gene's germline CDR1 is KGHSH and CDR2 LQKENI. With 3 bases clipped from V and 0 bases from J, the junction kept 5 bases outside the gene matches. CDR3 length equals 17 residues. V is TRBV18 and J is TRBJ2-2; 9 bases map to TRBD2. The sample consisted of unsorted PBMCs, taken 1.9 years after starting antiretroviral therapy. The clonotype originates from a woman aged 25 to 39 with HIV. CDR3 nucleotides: TGTGCCAGCTCACCGGGAGCGGGGGGCGCGAACACCGGGGAGCTGTTTTTT. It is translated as CASSPGAGGANTGELFF.